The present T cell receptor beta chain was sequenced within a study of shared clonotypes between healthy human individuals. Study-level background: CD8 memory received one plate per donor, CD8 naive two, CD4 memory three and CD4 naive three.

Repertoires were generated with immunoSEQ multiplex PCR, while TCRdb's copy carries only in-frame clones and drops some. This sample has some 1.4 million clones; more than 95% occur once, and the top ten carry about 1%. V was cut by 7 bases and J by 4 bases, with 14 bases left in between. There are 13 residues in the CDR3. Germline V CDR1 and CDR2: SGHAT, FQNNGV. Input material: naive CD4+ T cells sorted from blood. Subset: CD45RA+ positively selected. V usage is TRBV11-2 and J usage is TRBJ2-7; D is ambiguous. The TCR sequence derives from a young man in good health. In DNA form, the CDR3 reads TGTGCCAGCACCGAGCCTTCTAGTTACGAGCAGTACTTC. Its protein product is CASTEPSSYEQYF.